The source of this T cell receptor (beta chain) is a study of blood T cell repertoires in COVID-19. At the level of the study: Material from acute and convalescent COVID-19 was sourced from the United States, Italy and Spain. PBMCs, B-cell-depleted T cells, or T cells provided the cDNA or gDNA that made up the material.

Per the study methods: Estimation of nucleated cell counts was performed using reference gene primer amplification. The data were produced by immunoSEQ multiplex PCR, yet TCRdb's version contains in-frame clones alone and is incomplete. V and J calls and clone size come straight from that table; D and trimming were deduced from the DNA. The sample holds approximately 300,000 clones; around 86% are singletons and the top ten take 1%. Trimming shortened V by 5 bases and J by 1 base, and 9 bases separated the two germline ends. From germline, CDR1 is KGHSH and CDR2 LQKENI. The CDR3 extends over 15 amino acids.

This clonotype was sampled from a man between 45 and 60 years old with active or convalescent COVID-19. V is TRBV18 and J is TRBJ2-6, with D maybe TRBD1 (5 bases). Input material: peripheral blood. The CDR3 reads CASSKGESGANVLTF. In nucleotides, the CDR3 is TGTGCCAGCTCAAAAGGGGAATCTGGGGCCAACGTCCTGACTTTC.